These T cell receptor beta chains were read from a single sample in a study of blood T cell repertoires in COVID-19. The data were produced by immunoSEQ multiplex PCR, yet TCRdb's version contains in-frame clones alone and is incomplete. The repertoire holds about 280,000 clones, around nine tenths seen once, with 5.5% to 7% in the top ten. Material: PBMCs or T cells enriched from blood (not recorded which). These receptors came from a woman aged 40 to 49 who had recovered from COVID-19. The CDR3 runs from the conserved cysteine through the conserved F or W. The D gene is left open where the match is weak. Not all rows give a size; the values are once, few, many and, for expanded clones, a class.

d_gene,j_gene,abundance,v_gene,CDR3nt,CDR3aa
TRBD2,TRBJ2-6,NA,TRBV4-1,TGCGCCAGCAGGGGGGGGGTTGGAGTCTCTGGGGCCAACGTCCTGACTTTC,CASRGGVGVSGANVLTF
NA,TRBJ2-2,few,TRBV7-2,TGTGCCAGCAGCTTAGCAGGGAGCACCGGGGAGCTGTTTTTT,CASSLAGSTGELFF
TRBD2,TRBJ2-1,NA,TRBV4-1,TGCGCCAGCAGCCAAGGTCGGGCTAGCGGGACTTACGATGAGCAGTTCTTC,CASSQGRASGTYDEQFF
TRBD2,TRBJ2-3,NA,TRBV5-1,TGCGCCAGCAGCCCTCAAGCGGGAGGGCCGAATACGCAGTATTTT,CASSPQAGGPNTQYF
NA,TRBJ1-3,NA,TRBV6-5,TGTGCCAGCATCGAGCCGGGACACCGAAACACCATATATTTT,CASIEPGHRNTIYF
NA,TRBJ2-4,NA,TRBV2,TGTGCCAGCAGTGAGGAGGAAAACATTCAGTACTTC,CASSEEENIQYF
NA,TRBJ2-7,NA,TRBV9,TGTGCCAGCAGCGTGACGGGGGATGCAGTCTACGAGCAGTACTTC,CASSVTGDAVYEQYF
NA,TRBJ1-2,NA,TRBV30,TGTGCCTGGAGTGTACGTCGGTATAACTATGGCTACACCTTC,CAWSVRRYNYGYTF
TRBD1,TRBJ1-1,NA,TRBV6-2/TRBV6-3,TGTGCCAGCAGTTCAGGGGGAAGGACTGAAGCTTTCTTT,CASSSGGRTEAFF
NA,TRBJ1-2,NA,TRBV11-2,TGTGCCAGCAGCTTAGTACAGGCGGATGGCTACACCTTC,CASSLVQADGYTF
NA,TRBJ2-2,NA,TRBV11-3,TGTGCCAGCAGCTTTTCGGGATTGAACACCGGGGAGCTGTTTTTT,CASSFSGLNTGELFF
NA,TRBJ2-5,NA,TRBV18,TGTGCCAGCTCACCGGGACTTCGTGGCCCAGTAGAGACCCAGTACTTC,CASSPGLRGPVETQYF